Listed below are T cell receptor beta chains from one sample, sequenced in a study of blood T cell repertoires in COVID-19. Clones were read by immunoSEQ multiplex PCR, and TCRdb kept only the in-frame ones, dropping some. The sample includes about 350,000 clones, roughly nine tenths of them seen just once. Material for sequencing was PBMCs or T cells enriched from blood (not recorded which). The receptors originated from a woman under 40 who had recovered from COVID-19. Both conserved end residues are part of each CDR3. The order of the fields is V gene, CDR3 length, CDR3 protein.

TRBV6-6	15	CASRGSQGVSEKLFF
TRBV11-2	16	CASSWAGTGGRDTQYF
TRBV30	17	CAWSVPGTGNMNTEAFF
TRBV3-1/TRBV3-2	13	CASSLGTGDGYTF
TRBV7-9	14	CASSETGNENGYTF
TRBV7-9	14	CASSLNREVDGYTF
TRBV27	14	CASNSGRGYNEQFF
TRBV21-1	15	CASSKVDRGRNEQFF
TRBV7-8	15	CASRGRNQFGETQYF
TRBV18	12	CASLGGSDQAFF
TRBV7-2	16	CASSTTTGGAGQPQHF
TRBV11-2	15	CASSLDGAGRGEQYF
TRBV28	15	CASRHRDRITGELFF
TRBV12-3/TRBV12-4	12	CASSLRTGGYTF
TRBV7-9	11	CASSPDEKLFF
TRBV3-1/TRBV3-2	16	CASSPREGALGYGYTF
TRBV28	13	CASRPGLAYEQYF
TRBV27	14	CASSFSAGGTEAFF
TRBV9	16	CASSGSGGVNTGELFF
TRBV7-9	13	CASSFGPGYGYTF
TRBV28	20	CASSFGGGWEAGGDSYEQYF
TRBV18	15	CASSPVPGQGSGYTF
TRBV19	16	CASSIKGAGHVYEQFF
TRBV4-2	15	CASSQEMGAWETQYF
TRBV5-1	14	CASSLESGYYGYTF
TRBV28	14	CASSLGQGKGPQHF
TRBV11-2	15	CASSLLRGSYNEQFF
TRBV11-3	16	CASSPGGGNSGNTIYF
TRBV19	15	CASSMRGLLSYEQYF
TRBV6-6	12	CARSGKVYGYTF
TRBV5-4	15	CASNPAGGRGTEAFF
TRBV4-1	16	CASSLTTGASTDTQYF
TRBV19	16	CASSLTGGFRNDEQYF
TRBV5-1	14	CASMGSPNTGELFF
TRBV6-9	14	CASSLTGENQPQHF
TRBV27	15	CASRHGTGRSGELFF
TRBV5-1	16	CASSSQGLSMNTEAFF
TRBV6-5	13	CASRKAGTETQYF
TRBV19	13	CASSVDSHEKLFF
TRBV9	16	CASSPPSGTSPYEQYF
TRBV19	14	CASSSGGNTGELFF